A selection of T cell receptor beta chains follows, all from one sample in a study of post-analysis software for immune sequencing data. TCRdb redid the calling of the PCR reads with MiXCR, one entry per CDR3 protein. The sample consists of 800,000 to 950,000 distinct CDR3 sequences, under 70% of them appearing once. The source material was blood. These receptors all come from a girl aged 5-17 years with multiple sclerosis. Each CDR3 is given with its conserved first and last residue. D genes are given only for firm matches. The size of a clone is reported for some rows only, either as once, few or many, or as a class for expanded clones.

TRBJ2-3 NA TRBV6-5 TRBD1 CASSYRDRGDTQYF TGTGCCAGCAGTTACCGGGACAGGGGAGATACGCAGTATTTT
TRBJ2-3 once TRBV7-2 NA CASSSGTFTDTQYF TGTGCCAGCAGCTCCGGGACTTTCACAGATACGCAGTATTTT
TRBJ1-2 NA TRBV20-1 NA CSARAYGGRDGYTF TGCAGTGCTAGGGCCTATGGGGGGCGGGATGGCTACACCTTC
TRBJ2-1 few TRBV20-1 TRBD2 CSAGGSFTYNEQFF TGCAGTGCCGGCGGGAGTTTCACCTACAATGAGCAGTTCTTC
TRBJ2-1 few TRBV20-1 NA CSALEYPTSYNEQFF TGCAGTGCACTCGAATACCCTACCTCCTACAATGAGCAGTTCTTC
TRBJ2-7 NA TRBV14 NA CASSQWAGTSYEQYF TGTGCCAGCAGCCAGTGGGCGGGGACCTCCTACGAGCAGTACTTC
TRBJ2-5 NA TRBV20-1 TRBD2 CSARVAGGDSYQETQYF TGCAGTGCCAGAGTGGCGGGGGGGGACTCGTACCAAGAGACCCAGTACTTC
TRBJ2-7 few TRBV2 NA CASWLGGSYEQYF TGTGCCAGCTGGTTGGGGGGTTCCTACGAGCAGTACTTC
TRBJ2-7 NA TRBV5-1 TRBD2 CASSEERDTYEQYF TGCGCCAGCAGCGAGGAGCGGGATACATACGAGCAGTACTTC
TRBJ1-2 NA TRBV7-9 NA CASSLAGEYGYTF TGTGCCAGCAGCTTAGCAGGGGAGTATGGCTACACCTTC
TRBJ2-6 NA TRBV7-9 NA CASSLGGPTGANVLTF TGTGCCAGCAGCTTAGGAGGGCCGACTGGGGCCAACGTCCTGACTTTC
TRBJ2-7 few TRBV12-3/TRBV12-4 NA CASSFPTGTSYEQYF TGTGCCAGCAGTTTCCCGACAGGGACTAGTTACGAGCAGTACTTC
TRBJ2-3 NA TRBV7-8 TRBD1 CASSLPQGARYF TGTGCCAGCAGCTTACCGCAGGGGGCTAGGTATTTT
TRBJ2-1 NA TRBV5-1 NA CASSKTRGGYNEQFF TGCGCCAGCAGCAAGACAAGAGGGGGTTACAATGAGCAGTTCTTC
TRBJ2-5 NA TRBV20-1 TRBD1 CSARKPPGQGDGETQYF TGCAGTGCTAGAAAGCCCCCGGGACAGGGGGACGGAGAGACCCAGTACTTC
TRBJ1-1 NA TRBV20-1 NA CSVRIGWQGLNTEAFF TGCAGTGTAAGGATTGGGTGGCAGGGTTTGAACACTGAAGCTTTCTTT